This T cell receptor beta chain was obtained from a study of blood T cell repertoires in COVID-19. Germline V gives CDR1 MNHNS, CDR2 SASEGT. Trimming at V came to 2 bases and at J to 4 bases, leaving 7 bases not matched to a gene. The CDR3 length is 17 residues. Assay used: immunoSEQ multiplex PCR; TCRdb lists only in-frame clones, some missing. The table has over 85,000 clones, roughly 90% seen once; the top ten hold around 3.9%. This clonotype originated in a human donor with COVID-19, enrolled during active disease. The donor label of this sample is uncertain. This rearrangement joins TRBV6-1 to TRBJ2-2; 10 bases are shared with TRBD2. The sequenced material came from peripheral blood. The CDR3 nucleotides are TGTGCCAGCAGTGAATATGGTAGCGGGGGGCCCACCGGGGAGCTGTTTTTT. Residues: CASSEYGSGGPTGELFF.